This TCR beta chain originates from a study of radiotherapy plus CTLA-4 blockade in lung cancer. Study-level points and caveats: Per reports, early blood T cell clone dynamics, plus interferon-beta, forecast response most strongly.

Germline lookup yields CDR1 SQVTM and CDR2 ANQGSEA. The CDR3 length is 13 residues. The ends were cut back, 3 bases at V and 4 bases at J, with 12 bases in the middle. Alongside CTLA-4 blockade with ipilimumab, patients with chemo-refractory metastatic non-small-cell lung cancer received focal radiation. The count of this clone is one. Its specificity is not known. Here immunoSEQ multiplex PCR was the method, and the copy in TCRdb shows in-frame clones only, minus some. The sample yields about 45,000 clones, around 76% seen once. The receptor comes from a human donor with non-small cell lung cancer who had stable disease on radiotherapy plus ipilimumab. The chain couples TRBV29-1 to TRBJ2-5; no clear D. Sequenced here: peripheral blood, sampled from a patient treated with radiotherapy plus ipilimumab. CDR3 DNA sequence: TGCAGCGTTGATTTGGTTTTGGGAGAGACCCAGTACTTC. Protein product: CSVDLVLGETQYF.